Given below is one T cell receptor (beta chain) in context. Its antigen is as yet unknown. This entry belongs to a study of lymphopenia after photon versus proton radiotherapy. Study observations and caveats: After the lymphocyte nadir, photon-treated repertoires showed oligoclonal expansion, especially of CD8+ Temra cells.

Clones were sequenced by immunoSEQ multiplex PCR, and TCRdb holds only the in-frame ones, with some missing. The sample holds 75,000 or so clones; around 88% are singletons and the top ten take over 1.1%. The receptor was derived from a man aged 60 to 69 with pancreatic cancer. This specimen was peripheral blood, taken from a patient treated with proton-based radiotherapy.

Here the CDR3 reads CASSPAPMNTGELFF. The CDR3 bases are TGTGCCAGCAGCCCCGCCCCCATGAACACCGGGGAGCTGTTTTTT. J is TRBJ2-2 and V is TRBV7-2; D ambiguous. The CDR3 loop spans 15 amino acids. V was clipped by 5 bases and J by 1 base, with 11 bases between them. Germline V gene data show CDR1 as SGHTA and CDR2 as FQGNSA.